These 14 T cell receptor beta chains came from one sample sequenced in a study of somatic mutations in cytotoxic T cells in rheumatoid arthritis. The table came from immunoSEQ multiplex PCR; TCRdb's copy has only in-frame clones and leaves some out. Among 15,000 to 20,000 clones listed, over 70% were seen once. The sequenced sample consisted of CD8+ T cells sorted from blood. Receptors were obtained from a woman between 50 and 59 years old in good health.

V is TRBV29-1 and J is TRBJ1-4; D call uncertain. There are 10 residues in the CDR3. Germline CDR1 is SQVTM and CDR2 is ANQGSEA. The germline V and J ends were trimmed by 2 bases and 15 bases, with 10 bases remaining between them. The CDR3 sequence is CSVERGIVFF. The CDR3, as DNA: TGCAGCGTTGAACGGGGTATTGTGTTTTTT.

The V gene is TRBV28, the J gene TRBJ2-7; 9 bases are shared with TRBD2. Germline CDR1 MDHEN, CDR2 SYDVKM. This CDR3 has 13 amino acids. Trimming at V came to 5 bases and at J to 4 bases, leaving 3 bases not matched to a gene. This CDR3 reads CASSPAGGYEQYF. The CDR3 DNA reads TGTGCCAGCAGTCCAGCGGGGGGATACGAGCAGTACTTC.

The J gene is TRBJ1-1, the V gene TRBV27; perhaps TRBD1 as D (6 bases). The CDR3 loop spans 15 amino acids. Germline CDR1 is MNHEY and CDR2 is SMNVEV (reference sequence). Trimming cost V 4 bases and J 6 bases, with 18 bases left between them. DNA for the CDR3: TGTGCCAGCAGTTCCCGGGACACCGGGTTGCCTGAAGCTTTCTTT. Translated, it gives CASSSRDTGLPEAFF.

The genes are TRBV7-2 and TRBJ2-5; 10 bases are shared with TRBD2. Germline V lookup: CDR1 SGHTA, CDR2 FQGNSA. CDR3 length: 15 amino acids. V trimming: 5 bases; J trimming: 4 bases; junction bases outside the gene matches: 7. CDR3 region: CASSPSGGALETQYF. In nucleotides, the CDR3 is TGTGCCAGCAGCCCGAGCGGGGGGGCCTTAGAGACCCAGTACTTC.

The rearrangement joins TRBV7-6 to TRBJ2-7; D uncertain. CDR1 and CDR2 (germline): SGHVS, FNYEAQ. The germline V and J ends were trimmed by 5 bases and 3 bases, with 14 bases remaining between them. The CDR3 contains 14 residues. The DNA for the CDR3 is TGTGCCAGCAGCCCACCATCTGGGGACTACGAGCAGTACTTC. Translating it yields CASSPPSGDYEQYF.

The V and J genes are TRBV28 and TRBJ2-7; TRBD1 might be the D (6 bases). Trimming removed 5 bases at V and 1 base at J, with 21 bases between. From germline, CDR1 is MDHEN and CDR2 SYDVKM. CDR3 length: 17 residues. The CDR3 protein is CASSPIVGTRASYEQYF. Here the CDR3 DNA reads TGTGCCAGCAGTCCAATTGTAGGGACACGGGCTTCCTACGAGCAGTACTTC.

For the CDR3, the DNA is TGTGCCAGCAGCTTAGATCCCCCGGGGCTCTACGAGCAGTACTTC. This gives the protein CASSLDPPGLYEQYF. The chain has TRBV11-2 and TRBJ2-7; possibly TRBD1 or TRBD2 for D (5 bases each). The CDR3 totals 15 residues. The V gene lost 0 bases and the J gene lost 3 bases, with 12 bases spanning the gap. Germline-derived CDR1 and CDR2 are SGHAT and FQNNGV.

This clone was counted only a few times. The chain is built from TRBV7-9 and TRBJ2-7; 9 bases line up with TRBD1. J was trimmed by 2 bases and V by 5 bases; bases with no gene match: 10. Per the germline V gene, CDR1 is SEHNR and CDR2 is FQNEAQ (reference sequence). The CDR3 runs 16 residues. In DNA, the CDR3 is TGTGCCAGCAGCCACCCCCGGGACAGGGCCACCTACGAGCAGTACTTC. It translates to CASSHPRDRATYEQYF.

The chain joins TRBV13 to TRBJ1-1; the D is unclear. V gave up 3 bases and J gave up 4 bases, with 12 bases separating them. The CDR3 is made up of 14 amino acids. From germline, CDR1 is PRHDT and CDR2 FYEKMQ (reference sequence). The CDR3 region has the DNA TGTGCCAGCAGCTTCTTGTCTTCGGTCACTGAAGCTTTCTTT. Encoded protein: CASSFLSSVTEAFF. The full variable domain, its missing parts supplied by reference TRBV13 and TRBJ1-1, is AAGVIQSPRHLIKEKRETATLKCYPIPRHDTVYWYQQGPGQDPQFLISFYEKMQSDKGSIPDRFSAQQFSDYHSELNMSSLELGDSALYFCASSFLSSVTEAFFGQGTRLTVV.

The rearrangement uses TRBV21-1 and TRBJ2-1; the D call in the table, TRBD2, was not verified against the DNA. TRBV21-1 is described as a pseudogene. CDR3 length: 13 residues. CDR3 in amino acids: CASSEGTFNEQFF. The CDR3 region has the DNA TGTGCCAGCAGCGAGGGGACTTTTAATGAGCAGTTCTTC.

CDR3 DNA sequence: TGCGCCAGCAGCCCGGGACAGGGCTATGGCTACACCTTC. Amino acid sequence: CASSPGQGYGYTF. The V call is TRBV4-3, the J call TRBJ1-2; 9 nucleotides line up with TRBD1. This CDR3 is 13 amino acids long. Per germline, CDR1 LGHNA and CDR2 YSLEER. With V trimmed by 4 bases and J by 4 bases, 1 base remained unmatched.

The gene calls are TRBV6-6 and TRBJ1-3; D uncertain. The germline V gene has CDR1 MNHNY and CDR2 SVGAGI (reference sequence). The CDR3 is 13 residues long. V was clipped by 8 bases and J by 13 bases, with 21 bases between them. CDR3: CASDGSATKAIYF. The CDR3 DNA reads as TGTGCCAGCGATGGCAGCGCTACGAAGGCGATATATTTT.

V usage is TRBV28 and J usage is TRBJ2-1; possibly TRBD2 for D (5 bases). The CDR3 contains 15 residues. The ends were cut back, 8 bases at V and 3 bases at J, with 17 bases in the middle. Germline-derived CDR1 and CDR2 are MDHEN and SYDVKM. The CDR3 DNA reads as TGTGCCAGCTCCTCTTTTAGCGCTATCTACAATGAGCAGTTCTTC. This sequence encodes CASSSFSAIYNEQFF.

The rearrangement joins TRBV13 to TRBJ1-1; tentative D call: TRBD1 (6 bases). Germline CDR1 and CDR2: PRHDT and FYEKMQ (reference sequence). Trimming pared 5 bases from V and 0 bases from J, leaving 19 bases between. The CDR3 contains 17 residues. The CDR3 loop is CASSISGQGELNTEAFF. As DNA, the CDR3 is TGTGCCAGCAGCATATCGGGACAAGGGGAACTGAACACTGAAGCTTTCTTT.